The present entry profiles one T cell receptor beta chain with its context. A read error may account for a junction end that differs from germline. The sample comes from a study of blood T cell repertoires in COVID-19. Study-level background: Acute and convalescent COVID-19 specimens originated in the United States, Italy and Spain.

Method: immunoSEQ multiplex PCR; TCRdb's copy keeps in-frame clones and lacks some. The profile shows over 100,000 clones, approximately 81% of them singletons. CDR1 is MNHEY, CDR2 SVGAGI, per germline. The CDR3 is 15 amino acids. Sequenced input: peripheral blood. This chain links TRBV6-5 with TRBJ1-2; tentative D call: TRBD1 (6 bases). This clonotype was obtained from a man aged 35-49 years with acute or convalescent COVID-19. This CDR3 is CASSYSGGATRGYTF. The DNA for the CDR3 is TGTGCAAGCAGTTACTCTGGGGGGGCAACTCGAGGCTACACCTTC.